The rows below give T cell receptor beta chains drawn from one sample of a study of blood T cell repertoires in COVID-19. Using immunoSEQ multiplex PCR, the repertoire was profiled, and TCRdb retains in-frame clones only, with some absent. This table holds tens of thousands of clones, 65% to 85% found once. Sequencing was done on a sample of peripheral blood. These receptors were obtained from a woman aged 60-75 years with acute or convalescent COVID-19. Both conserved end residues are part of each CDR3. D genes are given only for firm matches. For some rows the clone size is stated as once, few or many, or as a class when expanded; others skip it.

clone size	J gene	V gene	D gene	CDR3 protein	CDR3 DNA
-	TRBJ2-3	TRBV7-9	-	CASSPRGGTTDTQYF	TGTGCCAGCAGCCCCCGCGGGGGCACCACAGATACGCAGTATTTT
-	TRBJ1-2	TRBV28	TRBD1	CASRPPGQGNYGYTF	TGTGCCAGCAGACCGCCGGGACAGGGGAACTATGGCTACACCTTC
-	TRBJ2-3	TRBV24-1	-	CATSDNRAPGTDTQYF	TGTGCCACCAGTGATAACCGGGCCCCAGGGACAGATACGCAGTATTTT
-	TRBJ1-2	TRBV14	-	CASSQERGFGYTF	TGTGCCAGCAGCCAAGAAAGGGGCTTCGGCTACACCTTC
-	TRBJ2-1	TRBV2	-	CASSQDNEQFF	TGTGCCAGCTCACAGGACAATGAGCAGTTCTTC
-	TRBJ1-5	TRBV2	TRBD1	CASSALLGGGFQPQHF	TGTGCCAGCAGTGCCTTATTAGGGGGCGGTTTTCAGCCCCAGCATTTT
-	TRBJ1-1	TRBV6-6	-	CASSPRGMNTEAFF	TGTGCCAGCAGCCCGAGGGGGATGAACACTGAAGCTTTCTTT
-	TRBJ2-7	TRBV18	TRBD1	CASSPSIGQGVGEQYF	TGTGCCAGCTCACCGTCAATCGGACAGGGGGTAGGCGAGCAGTACTTC
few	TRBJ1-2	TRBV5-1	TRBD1	CASSLGQGGYTF	TGCGCCAGCAGCTTGGGACAGGGCGGCTACACCTTC
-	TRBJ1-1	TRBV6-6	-	CASSHIYTEAFF	TGTGCCAGCAGTCACATTTACACTGAAGCTTTCTTT
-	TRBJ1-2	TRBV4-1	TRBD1	CASSRDRNYGYTF	TGCGCCAGCAGCCGGGACAGGAACTATGGCTACACCTTC
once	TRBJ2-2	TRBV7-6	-	CASSLDTATGELFF	TGTGCCAGCAGTTTAGACACCGCCACCGGGGAGCTGTTTTTT
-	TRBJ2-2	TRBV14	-	CASSHVRGARTGELFF	TGTGCCAGCAGCCATGTCCGGGGGGCTCGAACCGGGGAGCTGTTTTTT
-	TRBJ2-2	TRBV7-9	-	CASSFDTNTGELFF	TGTGCCAGCAGCTTCGACACGAACACCGGGGAGCTGTTTTTT